The 12 T cell receptor beta chains below all came from one sample that was sequenced in a study of blood T cell repertoires in COVID-19. TCRdb keeps only in-frame clones here, not all; method: immunoSEQ multiplex PCR. The table shows about 150,000 clones, with roughly 87% occurring only once. The sample consisted of PBMCs or T cells enriched from blood (not recorded which). Receptors were obtained from a woman in her thirties or forties who had been exposed to COVID-19.

The chain joins TRBV4-1 to TRBJ1-2; 7 bases agree with TRBD1. The CDR3 contains 16 residues. The germline V gene encodes CDR1 MGHRA and CDR2 YSYEKL. Germline trimming cut 4 bases from V and 8 bases from J; bases unmatched to any gene: 16. CDR3: CASSLQPGQPFAGYTF. In DNA form, the CDR3 reads TGCGCCAGCAGCCTGCAGCCGGGACAGCCATTTGCGGGCTACACCTTC.

The J gene is TRBJ2-3, the V gene TRBV7-9; weak D call: TRBD1 (6 bases). This CDR3 has 15 residues. Trimming stripped 1 base from V and 1 base from J, with 9 bases between. Looked up from germline, CDR1 is SEHNR and CDR2 is FQNEAQ (reference sequence). The CDR3 DNA is TGTGCCAGCAGCTTAGACAGGGACCGCACAGATACGCAGTATTTT. Protein: CASSLDRDRTDTQYF.

The chain joins TRBV2 to TRBJ1-1, with a weak D call TRBD1 (6 bases). Germline CDR1 SNHLY, CDR2 FYNNEI. V was pared by 6 bases and J by 3 bases, with 11 bases between. This CDR3 comprises 13 residues. The CDR3 protein is CASRAYRDTEAFF. CDR3 DNA: TGTGCCAGCAGGGCTTACAGGGACACTGAAGCTTTCTTT.

The chain is built from TRBV3-1 (or the pseudogene TRBV3-2) and TRBJ2-7; a weak D match, TRBD2 (5 bases). The CDR3 contains 15 residues. Trimming cost V 1 base and J 0 bases, with 10 bases left between them. From germline, CDR1 is LGHDT and CDR2 YNNKEL (reference sequence). As DNA, the CDR3 is TGTGCCAGCAGCCAAGGGCCGGGGAACTCCTACGAGCAGTACTTC. This translates into CASSQGPGNSYEQYF.

This clone has just a few counts. The chain carries TRBV5-1 and TRBJ2-7; possibly TRBD1 for D (6 bases). Looked up from germline, CDR1 is SGHRS and CDR2 is YFSETQ. The CDR3 is 14 residues long. Trimming cost V 3 bases and J 0 bases, with 10 bases left between them. CDR3 sequence: CASSSGQYSYEQYF. The DNA of the CDR3 is TGCGCCAGCAGCTCCGGACAGTACTCCTACGAGCAGTACTTC.

This clone came up once. Here the CDR3 DNA reads TGTGCCAGCAGTTATTCCGGGACAGGGTCAGTCGAGCAGTACTTC. Its protein product is CASSYSGTGSVEQYF. The chain is built from TRBV6-5 and TRBJ2-7, with 9 bases aligning to TRBD1. J lost 6 bases, V lost 3 bases, and 9 bases had no gene match. CDR1 is MNHEY, CDR2 SVGAGI, per germline. The CDR3 has 15 residues.

V and J are TRBV7-9 and TRBJ1-4; 8 positions agree with TRBD1. J gave up 5 bases and V 7 bases, and 3 bases lay outside the gene matches. The CDR3 extends over 13 amino acids. Germline CDR1 SEHNR, CDR2 FQNEAQ (reference sequence). CDR3 bases: TGTGCCAGCACCAGACAGGGGAATGAAAAACTGTTTTTT. This sequence encodes CASTRQGNEKLFF.

The CDR3 DNA reads TGTGCCAGCAGCCCGGGGGGAGGGCAGATTCAGCCCCAGCATTTT. Translating it yields CASSPGGGQIQPQHF. The chain recombines TRBV6-4 with TRBJ1-5; tentative D call: TRBD1 (5 bases). Trimming removed 6 bases at V and 6 bases at J, with 18 bases between. CDR3 length: 15 amino acids. Germline V gene lookup returns CDR1 MRHNA and CDR2 SNTAGT.

The chain uses TRBV29-1 and TRBJ1-5; tentatively, D is TRBD1 (6 bases). V was trimmed by 4 bases and J by 5 bases, leaving 15 bases between them. The length of the CDR3 is 14 residues. Germline values: CDR1 SQVTM, CDR2 ANQGSEA. The CDR3 sequence: CSVGSGQWDQPQHF. For the CDR3, the DNA is TGCAGCGTTGGGTCTGGACAGTGGGATCAGCCCCAGCATTTT.

The chain recombines TRBV19 with TRBJ2-1; D gene ambiguous. The germline V gene encodes CDR1 LNHDA and CDR2 SQIVND (reference sequence). The CDR3 is made up of 12 amino acids. V was clipped by 8 bases and J by 3 bases, with 8 bases between them. CDR3 in DNA: TGTGCCAGTTCTTTGTACTACAATGAGCAGTTCTTC. It yields the protein CASSLYYNEQFF.

In this sample, this clone turned up a few times. The CDR3 loop reads CAIKRAGGLQPQHF. CDR3 DNA: TGTGCCATAAAGAGGGCAGGGGGACTTCAGCCCCAGCATTTT. The V gene is TRBV2, the J gene TRBJ1-5; 7 nucleotides agree with TRBD1. The CDR3 runs to 14 residues. Germline V lookup: CDR1 SNHLY, CDR2 FYNNEI. V lost 10 bases and J lost 6; bases outside the gene matches: 12.

This chain joins TRBV5-6 and TRBJ2-7, with 7 bases matching TRBD1. CDR3 length equals 15 residues. Per germline, CDR1 SGHDT and CDR2 YYEEEE. The junction had 10 bases not matched to a gene; V was cut back by 5 bases and J by 2 bases. Written as DNA, the CDR3 is TGTGCCAGCAGTCCAGGAGACAGGGCTACCTACGAGCAGTACTTC. Protein product: CASSPGDRATYEQYF.